The T cell receptor beta chain described here comes from a study of blood T cell repertoires in COVID-19. Profiling relied on immunoSEQ multiplex PCR, and the TCRdb table lists in-frame clones only, not all of them. The table records 55,000 to 85,000 clones, more than 60% of them present only once. V was cut by 5 bases and J by 0 bases, with 9 bases left in between. Per germline, CDR1 PRHDT and CDR2 FYEKMQ (reference sequence). This CDR3 spans 14 amino acids. Sequencing was performed on peripheral blood. This chain joins TRBV13 and TRBJ2-3; D is possibly TRBD2 (6 bases). The receptor's source is a man aged 55 to 70 with acute or convalescent COVID-19. The CDR3 is CASSPGTSTDTQYF. The CDR3 nucleotides read TGTGCCAGCAGCCCCGGGACTAGCACAGATACGCAGTATTTT. The full variable domain, rest sourced from reference TRBV13 and TRBJ2-3, is AAGVIQSPRHLIKEKRETATLKCYPIPRHDTVYWYQQGPGQDPQFLISFYEKMQSDKGSIPDRFSAQQFSDYHSELNMSSLELGDSALYFCASSPGTSTDTQYFGPGTRLTVL.